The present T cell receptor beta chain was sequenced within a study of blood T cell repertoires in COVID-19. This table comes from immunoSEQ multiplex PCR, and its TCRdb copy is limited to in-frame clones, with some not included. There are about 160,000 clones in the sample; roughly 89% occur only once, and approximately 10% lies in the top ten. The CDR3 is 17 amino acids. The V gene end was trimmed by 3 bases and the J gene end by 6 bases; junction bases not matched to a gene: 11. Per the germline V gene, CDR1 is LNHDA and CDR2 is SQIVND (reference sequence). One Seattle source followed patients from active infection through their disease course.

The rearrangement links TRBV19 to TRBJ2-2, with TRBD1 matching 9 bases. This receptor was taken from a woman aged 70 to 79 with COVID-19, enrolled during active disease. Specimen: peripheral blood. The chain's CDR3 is CASSIIGGQGISGELFF. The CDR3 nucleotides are TGTGCCAGTAGTATTATAGGAGGACAGGGGATTTCCGGGGAGCTGTTTTTT.